The source of this T cell receptor (beta chain) is a study of blood T cell repertoires in COVID-19. Study-level information: Italy, Spain and the United States were the sources of the convalescent and acute COVID-19 samples. PBMCs, B-cell-depleted T cells, or T cells provided the cDNA or gDNA that made up the material.

This CDR3 is built from 11 residues. V lost 4 bases and J 4 bases, leaving 5 bases between the germline ends. The germline V gene has CDR1 SGHTS and CDR2 YDEGEE. In the authors' workflow: Reference gene primer amplification yielded estimated nucleated cell counts. Using immunoSEQ multiplex PCR, the repertoire was profiled, and TCRdb retains in-frame clones only, with some absent. V, J and clone size derive from that table, while D and trimming were established from the DNA sequence. The data hold some 360,000 clones, with 89% observed a single time. Seattle's enrolled individuals joined amid active infection and were then monitored longitudinally.

The V and J genes are TRBV5-8 and TRBJ1-2; D remains ambiguous. The receptor's source is a woman aged 55-70 years with COVID-19, enrolled during active disease. The sample taken for sequencing was peripheral blood. The CDR3 is CASSTRYGYTF. The CDR3 nucleotides read TGTGCCAGCAGCACACGCTATGGCTACACCTTC.